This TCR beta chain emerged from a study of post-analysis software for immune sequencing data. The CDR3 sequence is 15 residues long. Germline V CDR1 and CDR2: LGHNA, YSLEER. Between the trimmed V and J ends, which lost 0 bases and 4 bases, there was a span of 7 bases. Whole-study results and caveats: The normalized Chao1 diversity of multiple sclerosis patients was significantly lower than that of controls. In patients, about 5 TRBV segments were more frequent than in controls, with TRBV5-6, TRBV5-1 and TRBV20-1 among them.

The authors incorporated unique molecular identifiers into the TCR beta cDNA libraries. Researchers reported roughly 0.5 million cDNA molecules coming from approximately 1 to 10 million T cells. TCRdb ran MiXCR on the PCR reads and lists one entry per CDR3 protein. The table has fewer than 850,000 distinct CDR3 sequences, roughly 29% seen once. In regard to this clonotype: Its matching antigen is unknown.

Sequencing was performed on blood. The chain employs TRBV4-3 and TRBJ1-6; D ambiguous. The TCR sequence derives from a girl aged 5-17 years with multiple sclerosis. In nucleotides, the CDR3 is TGCGCCAGCAGCCAAGATGGCGGTTATAATTCACCCCTCCACTTT. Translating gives CASSQDGGYNSPLHF.